This TCR beta chain appears in the sequencing data of a study of cytomegalovirus exposure and HLA in healthy donors. The PCR was carried out with 60 Vbeta primers and 13 Jbeta primers. Only in-frame clones appear in the TCRdb table, and some are missing; sequencing was by immunoSEQ multiplex PCR. The table has 100,000 to 150,000 clones, nearly 85% seen once. Turning to this clone: Its specificity is not known.

V lost 3 bases and J lost 2, with 8 bases in between. Germline values: CDR1 SNHLY, CDR2 FYNNEI. The CDR3 covers 14 residues. Notes on the study in general: The study flagged some 180 TCR beta chains as cytomegalovirus-associated.

The clonotype comes from a boy aged 5-17 years in good health and CMV-seronegative. The chain uses TRBV2 and TRBJ1-5; D call uncertain. Sequencing used PBMCs. DNA of the CDR3: TGTGCCAGCAGTGATCTACGTGGCAATCAGCCCCAGCATTTT. Translating gives CASSDLRGNQPQHF.